This TCR beta chain was recovered during a study of T cell responses to AZD1222 COVID-19 vaccine. The study's findings and limits: The donor cohort was predominantly white British with a female majority, and clonal diversity may have been underestimated.

The data were produced by immunoSEQ multiplex PCR, yet TCRdb's version contains in-frame clones alone and is incomplete. The data contain 95,000 to 150,000 clones, around 87% of them singletons. This clone showed up just once. What it binds is unknown. CDR3 size: 11 residues. Trimming pared 8 bases from V and 4 bases from J, leaving 8 bases between. Germline CDR1 and CDR2: LNHNV and YYDKDF (reference sequence). This chain connects TRBV15 to TRBJ1-2; possibly TRBD1 for D (5 bases). The sample in question was peripheral blood, obtained on day 0 of AZD1222 vaccination. The clonotype originates from an adult in good health. CDR3 nucleotides: TGTGCCACCTCGGGGGGCTATGGCTACACCTTC. It encodes CATSGGYGYTF.